The clone carrying this T cell receptor (beta chain) was detected only a few times. What it binds is not known. The entry originates in a study of blood T cells in healthy people across ages. Background on the study: With template switching, about one barcoded beta molecule was captured per two T cells.

Collection of roughly 9.6 milliliters of peripheral blood was performed for each donor. Combining a sample-barcoded 5' primer with a J-beta primer mix, a second PCR ran for roughly 7 to 12 cycles. TCRdb called the 5' RACE reads again in MiXCR, with one record for every CDR3 protein. Of 910,000 or so distinct CDR3 sequences listed, roughly half are singletons. Broader study findings: Considered underestimates were the diversity estimates obtained from one million T cells.

Sequenced sample: blood. The clonotype originates from a woman aged 55-69 years in good health.

This CDR3 reads CASSSDGPYEQYF. DNA for the CDR3: TGTGCCAGCAGTTCTGACGGACCCTACGAGCAGTACTTC. V gene TRBV12-3 or TRBV12-4 combines with J gene TRBJ2-7; D unresolved. The CDR3 is made up of 13 amino acids. Trimming removed 4 bases at V and 2 bases at J, with 9 bases between.